This T cell receptor (beta chain) is from a study of T cells in localized non-small cell lung cancer. Sequencing used immunoSEQ multiplex PCR; TCRdb keeps in-frame clones, though not all of them. The repertoire holds 26,000 or so clones, about 87% seen once, with approximately 3% in the top ten. The V end lost 9 bases, the J end lost 0 bases, and 15 bases lay between the germline ends. Germline lookup yields CDR1 SEHNR and CDR2 FQNEAQ (reference sequence). The CDR3 consists of 15 residues. This clone showed up just once. The TCR was taken from a woman aged 18-49 years with stage I lung adenocarcinoma. The sequenced sample was peripheral blood, obtained before any cancer treatment. The V and J genes are TRBV7-9 and TRBJ1-3; possible D gene TRBD1, 5 bases. CDR3 sequence: CARLQRGYSGNTIYF. The CDR3 DNA sequence: TGTGCCAGACTTCAACGGGGGTACTCTGGAAACACCATATATTTT.